This paragraph reports one T cell receptor beta chain. Per the authors' pipeline: Cell counts per sample came from amplifying reference gene primers. The repertoire was sequenced with immunoSEQ multiplex PCR; TCRdb's copy has only in-frame clones and lacks some. That table is the source of V, J and clone size, and D and trimming were worked out from the DNA. The sample holds roughly 190,000 clones; roughly three quarters are singletons and the top ten take roughly 7.8%. The sample comes from a study of blood T cell repertoires in COVID-19. Study-wide background: Some COVID-19 samples were acute and others convalescent; all came from the United States, Italy and Spain. PBMCs, B-cell-depleted T cells, or T cells were the source of the cDNA or gDNA that made up the material.

The V gene's germline CDR1 is LGHDT and CDR2 YNNKEL (reference sequence). V lost 3 bases and J lost 5, with 23 bases in between. CDR3 length: 17 amino acids. This chain joins TRBV3-1 (or the pseudogene TRBV3-2) and TRBJ2-7; a weak D match, TRBD2 (5 bases). This clonotype was sampled from a woman between 45 and 60 years old with active or convalescent COVID-19. Sequencing was done on a sample of peripheral blood. The CDR3 sequence: CASSHIWSEGLWDEQYF. CDR3 DNA sequence: TGTGCCAGCAGCCACATATGGTCCGAGGGCCTCTGGGACGAGCAGTACTTC.